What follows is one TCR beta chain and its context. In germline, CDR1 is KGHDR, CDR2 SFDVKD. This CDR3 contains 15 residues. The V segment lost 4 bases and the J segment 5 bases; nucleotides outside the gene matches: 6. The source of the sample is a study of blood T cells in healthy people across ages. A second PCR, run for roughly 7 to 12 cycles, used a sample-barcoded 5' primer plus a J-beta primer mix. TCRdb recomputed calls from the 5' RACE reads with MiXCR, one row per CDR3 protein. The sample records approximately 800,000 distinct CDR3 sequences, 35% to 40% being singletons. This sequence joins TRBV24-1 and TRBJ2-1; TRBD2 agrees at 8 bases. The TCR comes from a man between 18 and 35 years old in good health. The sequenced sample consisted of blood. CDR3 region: CATSESGLGNNEQFF. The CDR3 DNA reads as TGTGCCACCAGTGAGTCGGGACTAGGGAACAATGAGCAGTTCTTC.